The T cell receptor (beta chain) described here comes from a study of identical twins (dated by TCRdb to 2016 to 2017). Broadly, across the study: To test whether fetal clonotypes persist, this study deep-sequenced TCR alpha and beta repertoires from monozygotic twins, from unrelated adults of various ages, and from cord blood. Replicate twin experiments were performed at different times using different library preparation protocols to rule out contamination. What the research found in general, with its limitations: In monozygotic twins, recombination models systematically underestimated out-of-frame TCR alpha sharing, but the models matched the sharing seen between unrelated individuals. Because the same donors could not be followed over many years, the conclusions relied on cross-sectional statistical analysis. Invariant T cells such as MAIT and iNKT could partly confound zero-insertion analyses, although diverse VJ usage argued against such confounding for most clonotypes. Excess twin sharing in beta out-of-frame sequences was weaker because fewer shared sequences lowered the signal-to-noise ratio. Fewer insertions were carried by abundant cord blood beta clonotypes, a similar but weaker trend appeared in young adult naive repertoires, and no such trend appeared in memory repertoires. Compared with coincidental sharing between unrelated individuals, out-of-frame TCR alpha sequences shared between twins had an excess of sequences with low generation probability.

Ten or more counts support this clonotype. The antigen it recognizes is unknown. Per-nucleotide qualities are absent, and no much larger clonotype sits a single base away. V lost 1 base and J lost 6 bases, and the count of bases not matched to a germline gene is 4. Reading the germline V gene (reference sequence) gives CDR1 DFQATT and CDR2 SNEGSKA. The CDR3 runs 14 amino acids, cysteine and phenylalanine included. Left in the record is the CDR3 DNA by itself, 42 bases read in frame from the first base. Every donor was a healthy Caucasian. The twin cohort consisted of three pairs of female monozygotic twins, all aged about 18 to 30 years. Positive isolation kits from Invitrogen were used to isolate the CD4+ and CD8+ T cell populations. Library generation was performed with 5' RACE. Reads for this sample came from an Illumina HiSeq 2000. A universal primer binding site was added through template switching, and the final cDNA carried a unique molecular identifier so that TCR cDNA molecules could be counted accurately. Specific primers in the conserved constant-segment region were used to synthesize first-strand cDNA for the TCR alpha and beta chains. To control for contamination, every cDNA library was double barcoded, receiving both a SMART-Mk sample barcode and Illumina barcodes. TruSeq adapter sequences and Illumina sample barcodes were added in two successive PCR steps. Sequencing of the TCR alpha and beta cDNA libraries was done on the Illumina HiSeq platform using custom primers. The source study handled its data this way. Unique molecular identifiers were extracted from raw reads with MiGEC, and CDR3 positions were determined with MiXCR. For each individual, recombination models were inferred using an EM algorithm with the repgenHMM and IGoR tools. Shared clonotype analysis was performed with the tcR package in R, normalizing sharing by the product of cloneset sizes. To study raw recombination without the effects of thymic and clonal selection, out-of-frame nonproductive sequences were analyzed. Using fastp at Q25 and MiXCR, TCRdb reprocessed the public reads and kept productive beta chains. All rows with the same CDR3 protein become a single entry with the most common DNA and genes. Here the V and J calls rest on TCRdb's processing, not on the authors' analysis. Recorded for this sample are roughly 470,000 distinct CDR3 sequences; roughly an eighth of them occurred a single time. The top ten clones comprise approximately 1% of the sample.

This sample was shared with a second study, whose subject was yellow fever vaccine responses in identical twins. Per that second paper: According to the authors, in identical twins the way T cells responded to vaccination appeared partly convergent and partly personalized. The study precisely tracked vaccine-responding T cell clones in identical twins.

The sample was CD4+ T cells sorted from blood. The chain joins TRBV20-1 to TRBJ2-1; TRBD2 agrees with 9 junctional bases. The receptor comes from a woman under 30 in good health. The CDR3 region reads CSARAASGANEQFF. The bases read TGCAGTGCTAGAGCCGCTAGCGGGGCCAATGAGCAGTTCTTC.